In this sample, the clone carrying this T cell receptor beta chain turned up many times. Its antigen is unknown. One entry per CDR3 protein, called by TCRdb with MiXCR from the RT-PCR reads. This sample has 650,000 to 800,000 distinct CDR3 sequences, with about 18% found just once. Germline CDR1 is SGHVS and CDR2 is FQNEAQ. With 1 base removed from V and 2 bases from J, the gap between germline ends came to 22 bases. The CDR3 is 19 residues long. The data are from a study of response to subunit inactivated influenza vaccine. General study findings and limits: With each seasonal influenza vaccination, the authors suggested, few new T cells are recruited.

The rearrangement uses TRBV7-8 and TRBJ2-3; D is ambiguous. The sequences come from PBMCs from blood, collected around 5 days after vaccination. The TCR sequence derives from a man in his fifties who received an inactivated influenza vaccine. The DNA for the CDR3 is TGTGCCAGCAGCTTAGAGGCAATTGTTACGGAGAGTAACACAGATACGCAGTATTTT. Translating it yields CASSLEAIVTESNTDTQYF.